Listed below are T cell receptor beta chains from one sample, sequenced in a study of spatial heterogeneity in lung cancer. MiXCR, applied by TCRdb to the 5' RACE reads, yields one record per CDR3 protein. The data contain 77,000 or so distinct CDR3 sequences, about a fifth of them seen just once; the ten biggest clones take up about 6.8%. Sequencing used PBMCs, obtained at surgery. The receptors here all came from a male donor with early-stage non-small cell lung cancer. Each CDR3 is given with its conserved first and last residue. Each record gives: CDR3 protein, CDR3 DNA, D gene, V gene, J gene, clone size. The D gene is left open where the match is weak. For some rows the clone size is stated as once, few or many, or as a class when expanded; others skip it.

CDR3: CASSRGGETHEQYF
DNA: TGTGCCAGCAGCCGGGGAGGGGAGACCCACGAGCAGTACTTC
D: TRBD2
V: TRBV3-1
J: TRBJ2-7
size: .

CDR3: CAISESAGGGKLFF
DNA: TGTGCCATCAGTGAGTCGGCTGGGGGTGGAAAACTGTTTTTT
D: .
V: TRBV10-3
J: TRBJ1-4
size: .

CDR3: CASSYSAGATNEKLFF
DNA: TGTGCCAGCAGTTACTCAGCAGGGGCAACTAATGAAAAACTGTTTTTT
D: .
V: TRBV6-6
J: TRBJ1-4
size: few

CDR3: CASSVVEVSPLHF
DNA: TGTGCCAGCAGCGTAGTGGAGGTTTCACCCCTCCACTTT
D: .
V: TRBV9
J: TRBJ1-6
size: few

CDR3: CSATTSGGLKNSYEQYF
DNA: TGCAGTGCCACGACTAGCGGGGGCCTAAAGAATTCCTACGAGCAGTACTTC
D: TRBD2
V: TRBV20-1
J: TRBJ2-7
size: .

CDR3: CASRDSGSSTDTQYF
DNA: TGCGCCAGCAGGGATAGCGGGAGTAGTACAGATACGCAGTATTTT
D: TRBD2
V: TRBV10-2
J: TRBJ2-3
size: .

CDR3: CSAEANEQFF
DNA: TGCAGTGCTGAAGCCAATGAGCAGTTCTTC
D: .
V: TRBV20-1
J: TRBJ2-1
size: once

CDR3: CSATLGSGTDTQYF
DNA: TGCAGTGCTACCCTAGGGAGCGGCACAGATACGCAGTATTTT
D: .
V: TRBV20-1
J: TRBJ2-3
size: .

CDR3: CASSVGEGLVYGYTF
DNA: TGTGCCAGCAGCGTAGGGGAGGGATTGGTCTATGGCTACACCTTC
D: .
V: TRBV9
J: TRBJ1-2
size: few

CDR3: CASSFKGGPGELFF
DNA: TGTGCCAGCAGCTTCAAAGGAGGTCCCGGGGAGCTGTTTTTT
D: .
V: TRBV7-2
J: TRBJ2-2
size: .

CDR3: CSANRDTYNEQFF
DNA: TGCAGTGCTAACCGGGACACCTACAATGAGCAGTTCTTC
D: .
V: TRBV20-1
J: TRBJ2-1
size: once

CDR3: CASSPHVGTTDTQYF
DNA: TGTGCCAGCAGCCCCCACGTGGGAACCACAGATACGCAGTATTTT
D: .
V: TRBV12-3/TRBV12-4
J: TRBJ2-3
size: .

CDR3: CSARGPLVSGNTIYF
DNA: TGCAGTGCTAGAGGCCCGTTAGTCTCTGGAAACACCATATATTTT
D: .
V: TRBV20-1
J: TRBJ1-3
size: .

CDR3: CASKRAGELNEQFF
DNA: TGTGCCAGCAAAAGGGCGGGAGAATTAAATGAGCAGTTCTTC
D: TRBD2
V: TRBV28
J: TRBJ2-1
size: once

CDR3: CAISDLGISTDTQYF
DNA: TGTGCCATCAGTGATCTTGGCATAAGCACAGATACGCAGTATTTT
D: .
V: TRBV10-3
J: TRBJ2-3
size: few

CDR3: CSVGASPSTDTQYF
DNA: TGCAGCGTGGGGGCCTCCCCCTCCACAGATACGCAGTATTTT
D: .
V: TRBV29-1
J: TRBJ2-3
size: few

CDR3: CASSPQGGRTDTQYF
DNA: TGTGCCAGCTCACCACAAGGGGGGAGGACAGATACGCAGTATTTT
D: .
V: TRBV18
J: TRBJ2-3
size: few

CDR3: CASSPRPTTSPDTQYF
DNA: TGTGCCAGCAGCCCGCGCCCTACGACTAGCCCAGATACGCAGTATTTT
D: TRBD2
V: TRBV11-2
J: TRBJ2-3
size: .

CDR3: CASSSPLNTEAFF
DNA: TGTGCCAGCAGCTCTCCTTTGAACACTGAAGCTTTCTTT
D: .
V: TRBV7-9
J: TRBJ1-1
size: few

CDR3: CASSLRVPYEQYF
DNA: TGTGCCAGCAGTTTACGGGTTCCCTACGAGCAGTACTTC
D: .
V: TRBV28
J: TRBJ2-7
size: .

CDR3: CASSPSLGGTDTQYF
DNA: TGTGCCAGCAGCCCCTCCCTAGGGGGGACAGATACGCAGTATTTT
D: .
V: TRBV28
J: TRBJ2-3
size: many

CDR3: CASSPNSGLAGTYEQYF
DNA: TGTGCCAGCAGCCCGAACTCAGGACTAGCGGGGACCTACGAGCAGTACTTC
D: TRBD2
V: TRBV4-2
J: TRBJ2-7
size: .

CDR3: CASSWWDTASPLHF
DNA: TGTGCCAGCAGCTGGTGGGACACGGCATCACCCCTCCACTTT
D: .
V: TRBV5-4
J: TRBJ1-6
size: .

CDR3: CASSIPGQASLYGYTF
DNA: TGTGCCAGTAGTATTCCGGGACAGGCCTCTCTCTATGGCTACACCTTC
D: TRBD1
V: TRBV19
J: TRBJ1-2
size: few

CDR3: CASSLEGEQFF
DNA: TGTGCCAGCAGCTTAGAAGGAGAGCAGTTCTTC
D: .
V: TRBV7-3
J: TRBJ2-1
size: .

CDR3: CASSSAGGPSNEQFF
DNA: TGTGCCAGCAGTTCGGCGGGAGGGCCTTCGAATGAGCAGTTCTTC
D: TRBD2
V: TRBV6-5
J: TRBJ2-1
size: many

CDR3: CASSEREGRGDTQYF
DNA: TGTGCCAGCTCCGAGCGGGAGGGCCGTGGAGATACGCAGTATTTT
D: TRBD2
V: TRBV9
J: TRBJ2-3
size: many

CDR3: CASSPSGDAFKNSPLHF
DNA: TGTGCCAGCTCACCATCAGGGGACGCTTTTAAAAATTCACCCCTCCACTTT
D: .
V: TRBV18
J: TRBJ1-6
size: .

CDR3: CASSQDFRGAGEQYF
DNA: TGCGCCAGCAGCCAAGATTTCCGGGGCGCGGGGGAGCAGTACTTC
D: .
V: TRBV4-3
J: TRBJ2-7
size: .

CDR3: CASSQTQGTPLHF
DNA: TGTGCCAGCAGCCAGACACAGGGAACACCCCTCCACTTT
D: .
V: TRBV11-3
J: TRBJ1-6
size: few

CDR3: CASSPGTEQFF
DNA: TGTGCCAGCAGTCCCGGGACTGAGCAGTTCTTC
D: .
V: TRBV6-5
J: TRBJ2-1
size: few

CDR3: CASASGLPNTGELFF
DNA: TGCGCCAGCGCCTCAGGGCTTCCGAACACCGGGGAGCTGTTTTTT
D: .
V: TRBV4-1
J: TRBJ2-2
size: few

CDR3: CASSLDQGTGLLYGYTF
DNA: TGTGCCAGCAGCTTAGACCAGGGGACAGGGTTACTCTATGGCTACACCTTC
D: TRBD1
V: TRBV11-2
J: TRBJ1-2
size: few

CDR3: CASSVDPGKENEKLFF
DNA: TGTGCCAGCAGCGTAGACCCTGGGAAAGAGAATGAAAAACTGTTTTTT
D: .
V: TRBV9
J: TRBJ1-4
size: .

CDR3: CSVDVTGVTGELFF
DNA: TGCAGCGTTGACGTGACAGGGGTGACCGGGGAGCTGTTTTTT
D: TRBD1
V: TRBV29-1
J: TRBJ2-2
size: few

CDR3: CASSYLSEQYF
DNA: TGTGCCAGCAGTTACCTTTCTGAGCAGTACTTC
D: .
V: TRBV6-5
J: TRBJ2-7
size: .

CDR3: CASSSYLSPEAFF
DNA: TGTGCCAGTAGTTCTTACCTGAGTCCTGAAGCTTTCTTT
D: .
V: TRBV19
J: TRBJ1-1
size: few

CDR3: CASSIGTGGVGDTQYF
DNA: TGTGCCAGCAGTATCGGGACAGGGGGGGTCGGAGATACGCAGTATTTT
D: TRBD1
V: TRBV27
J: TRBJ2-3
size: .

CDR3: CASRPKTSGRVPPGANVLTF
DNA: TGTGCCAGCAGACCTAAAACTAGCGGGAGGGTCCCTCCTGGGGCCAACGTCCTGACTTTC
D: TRBD2
V: TRBV6-2/TRBV6-3
J: TRBJ2-6
size: few

CDR3: CASSVAGRSHEQYF
DNA: TGTGCCAGCAGCGTAGCTGGGAGGAGTCACGAGCAGTACTTC
D: .
V: TRBV9
J: TRBJ2-7
size: few

CDR3: CASSVGQNSNQPQHF
DNA: TGTGCCAGTAGTGTCGGCCAGAATAGCAATCAGCCCCAGCATTTT
D: .
V: TRBV19
J: TRBJ1-5
size: few

CDR3: CASSRTGTLQETQYF
DNA: TGTGCCAGCAGTCGAACCGGGACACTTCAAGAGACCCAGTACTTC
D: .
V: TRBV6-5
J: TRBJ2-5
size: .

CDR3: CSASTGAPTDTQYF
DNA: TGCAGTGCTAGCACAGGGGCGCCCACAGATACGCAGTATTTT
D: TRBD1
V: TRBV20-1
J: TRBJ2-3
size: .

CDR3: CASRGGTEAFF
DNA: TGTGCCAGCAGAGGGGGGACTGAAGCTTTCTTT
D: .
V: TRBV11-3
J: TRBJ1-1
size: .

CDR3: CSANAGLAGVEQYF
DNA: TGCAGTGCTAACGCGGGACTAGCGGGAGTCGAGCAGTACTTC
D: TRBD2
V: TRBV20-1
J: TRBJ2-7
size: few

CDR3: CASSPPNPDSRWTEAFF
DNA: TGTGCCAGCTCACCACCGAACCCGGACAGTAGGTGGACTGAAGCTTTCTTT
D: .
V: TRBV18
J: TRBJ1-1
size: many

CDR3: CASSLRATVPQANVLTF
DNA: TGTGCCAGCAGCTTAAGGGCTACAGTTCCTCAGGCCAACGTCCTGACTTTC
D: .
V: TRBV27
J: TRBJ2-6
size: .

CDR3: CASRAQGGTEAFF
DNA: TGTGCCTCCCGGGCACAGGGGGGCACTGAAGCTTTCTTT
D: TRBD1
V: TRBV6-5
J: TRBJ1-1
size: many

CDR3: CASSPQGPGELFF
DNA: TGTGCCAGCAGCCCCCAGGGCCCCGGGGAGCTGTTTTTT
D: .
V: TRBV9
J: TRBJ2-2
size: few

CDR3: CATSRDSGAGNEKLFF
DNA: TGTGCCACCAGCAGAGATTCCGGGGCTGGGAATGAAAAACTGTTTTTT
D: .
V: TRBV15
J: TRBJ1-4
size: few

CDR3: CAISEKGQGSNQPQHF
DNA: TGTGCCATCAGTGAGAAGGGACAGGGAAGCAATCAGCCCCAGCATTTT
D: TRBD1
V: TRBV10-3
J: TRBJ1-5
size: .

CDR3: CASRQTFADTEAFF
DNA: TGTGCCAGCAGACAAACCTTCGCGGACACTGAAGCTTTCTTT
D: .
V: TRBV7-2
J: TRBJ1-1
size: .

CDR3: CASSYRGEADTQYF
DNA: TGTGCCAGCAGCTACAGGGGTGAGGCAGATACGCAGTATTTT
D: TRBD1
V: TRBV12-3/TRBV12-4
J: TRBJ2-3
size: .

CDR3: CASSLASGVNPYEQYF
DNA: TGTGCCAGCAGCTTAGCTTCTGGGGTAAATCCCTACGAGCAGTACTTC
D: .
V: TRBV7-9
J: TRBJ2-7
size: few

CDR3: CASGPPAGEQYF
DNA: TGTGCCAGCGGGCCTCCAGCAGGGGAGCAGTACTTC
D: .
V: TRBV10-3
J: TRBJ2-7
size: few

CDR3: CSVEWRSTETQYF
DNA: TGCAGCGTTGAGTGGCGGTCAACGGAGACCCAGTACTTC
D: .
V: TRBV29-1
J: TRBJ2-5
size: medium-sized

CDR3: CASSQESIYEQYF
DNA: TGTGCCAGCAGCCAAGAGTCAATCTACGAGCAGTACTTC
D: .
V: TRBV4-2
J: TRBJ2-7
size: .

CDR3: CASSLSVSPGEQYF
DNA: TGTGCCAGCAGTTTATCGGTCAGCCCCGGCGAGCAGTACTTC
D: .
V: TRBV27
J: TRBJ2-7
size: many

CDR3: CSAPKGSTDTQYF
DNA: TGCAGTGCTCCCAAAGGGAGCACAGATACGCAGTATTTT
D: .
V: TRBV20-1
J: TRBJ2-3
size: few